Sequencing of this T cell receptor (beta chain) was carried out in a study of cytomegalovirus exposure and HLA in healthy donors. Study observations and caveats: According to an earlier analysis, most TCR beta V segments yielded productive rearrangements about 90% or about 30% of the time. The authors reported that TCR beta sequences could predict HLA-A and HLA-B alleles. These predictions were accurate for most subjects in the first cohort. Presence/absence analyses assumed roughly uniform sequencing depth across donors, which may not hold.

The germline V gene encodes CDR1 MNHNY and CDR2 SVGAGI (reference sequence). Trimming took 6 bases from V and 2 from J; bases not matched to a gene: 0. The CDR3 has 16 residues. Notes on this clone: Its antigen remains unknown.

Both 60 Vbeta primers and 13 Jbeta primers went into the PCR. Clones were sequenced by immunoSEQ multiplex PCR, and TCRdb holds only the in-frame ones, with some missing. This sample yields some 99,000 clones, of which around three quarters are seen a single time; approximately 2% belongs to the top ten. The chain carries TRBV6-6 and TRBJ2-6; 14 bases fit TRBD2. This TCR came from a man between 35 and 55 years old in good health and CMV-seronegative. Input material: PBMCs. This CDR3 is CASRTSGRAGANVLTF. The CDR3 region has the DNA TGTGCCAGCAGGACTAGCGGGAGGGCTGGGGCCAACGTCCTGACTTTC.